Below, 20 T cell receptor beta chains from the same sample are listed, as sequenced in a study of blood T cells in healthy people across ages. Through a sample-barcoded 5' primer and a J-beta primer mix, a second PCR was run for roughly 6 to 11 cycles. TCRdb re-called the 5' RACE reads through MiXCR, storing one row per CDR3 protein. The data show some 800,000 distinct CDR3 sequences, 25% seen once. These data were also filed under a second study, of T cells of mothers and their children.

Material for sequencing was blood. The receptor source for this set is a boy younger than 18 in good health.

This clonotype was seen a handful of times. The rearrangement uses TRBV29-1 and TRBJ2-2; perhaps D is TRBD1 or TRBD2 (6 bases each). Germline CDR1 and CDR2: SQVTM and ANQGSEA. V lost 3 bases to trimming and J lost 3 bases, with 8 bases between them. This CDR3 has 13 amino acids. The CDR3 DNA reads TGCAGCGTTGACGGGGGCCACACCGGGGAGCTGTTTTTT. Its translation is CSVDGGHTGELFF.

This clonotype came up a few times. In DNA form, the CDR3 reads TGTGCCAGCAGCGACTTAGGCGGGGATGAGCAGTTCTTC. Translating it yields CASSDLGGDEQFF. The rearrangement uses TRBV7-2 and TRBJ2-1; TRBD2 might be the D (6 bases). Germline lookup yields CDR1 SGHTA and CDR2 FQGNSA. Trimming took off 5 bases at V and 8 bases at J, with 13 bases between the two ends. CDR3 length: 13 amino acids.

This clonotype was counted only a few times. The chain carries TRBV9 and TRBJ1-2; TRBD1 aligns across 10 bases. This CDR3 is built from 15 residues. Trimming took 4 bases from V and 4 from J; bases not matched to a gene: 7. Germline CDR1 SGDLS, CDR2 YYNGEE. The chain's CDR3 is CASSPWDRGTYGYTF. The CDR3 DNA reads TGTGCCAGCAGCCCATGGGACAGGGGTACCTATGGCTACACCTTC.

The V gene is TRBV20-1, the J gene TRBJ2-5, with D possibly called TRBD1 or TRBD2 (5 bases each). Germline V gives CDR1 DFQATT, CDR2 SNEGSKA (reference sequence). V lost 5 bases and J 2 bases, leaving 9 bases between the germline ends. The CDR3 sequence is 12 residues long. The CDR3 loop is CSASGPQETQYF. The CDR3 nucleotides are TGCAGTGCTTCGGGACCACAAGAGACCCAGTACTTC.

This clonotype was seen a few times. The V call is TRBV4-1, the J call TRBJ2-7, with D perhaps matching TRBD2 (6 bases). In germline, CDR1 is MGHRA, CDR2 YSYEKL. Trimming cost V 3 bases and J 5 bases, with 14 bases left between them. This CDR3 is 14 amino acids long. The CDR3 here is CASSHPTSSDEQYF. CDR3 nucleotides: TGCGCCAGCAGCCACCCGACTAGTTCCGACGAGCAGTACTTC.

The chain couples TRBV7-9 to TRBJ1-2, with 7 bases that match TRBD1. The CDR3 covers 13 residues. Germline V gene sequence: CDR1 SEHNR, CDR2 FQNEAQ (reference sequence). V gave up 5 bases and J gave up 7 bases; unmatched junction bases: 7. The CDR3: CASSPPGGTGYTF. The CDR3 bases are TGTGCCAGCAGCCCCCCAGGGGGTACTGGCTACACCTTC.

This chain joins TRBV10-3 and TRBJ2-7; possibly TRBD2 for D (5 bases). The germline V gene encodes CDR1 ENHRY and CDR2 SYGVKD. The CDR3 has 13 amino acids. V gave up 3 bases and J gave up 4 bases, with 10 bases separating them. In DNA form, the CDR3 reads TGTGCCATCAGTGAATCGGGGAAATACGAGCAGTACTTC. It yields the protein CAISESGKYEQYF.

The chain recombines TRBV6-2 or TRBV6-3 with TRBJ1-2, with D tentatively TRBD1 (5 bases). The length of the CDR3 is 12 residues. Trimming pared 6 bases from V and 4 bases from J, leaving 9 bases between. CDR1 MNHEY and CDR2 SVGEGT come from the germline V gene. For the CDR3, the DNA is TGTGCCAGCAGCCAACAGGTCTATGGCTACACCTTC. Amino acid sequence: CASSQQVYGYTF.

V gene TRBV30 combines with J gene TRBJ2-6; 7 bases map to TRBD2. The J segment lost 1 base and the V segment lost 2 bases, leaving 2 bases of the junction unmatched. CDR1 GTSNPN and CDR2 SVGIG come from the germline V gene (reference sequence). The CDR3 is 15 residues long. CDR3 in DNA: TGTGCCTGGAGTCTGGGAGGGTCTGGGGCCAACGTCCTGACTTTC. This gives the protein CAWSLGGSGANVLTF.

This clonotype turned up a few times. CDR3 coding DNA: TGTGCCAGCGCACCCTTAGGGGACAGGGGCTACTACGAGCAGTACTTC. Amino acid sequence: CASAPLGDRGYYEQYF. The chain recombines TRBV12-3 or TRBV12-4 with TRBJ2-7; 10 bases are a match to TRBD1. This CDR3 has 16 residues. Unmatched junction bases numbered 13, after V lost 8 bases and J lost 3 bases.

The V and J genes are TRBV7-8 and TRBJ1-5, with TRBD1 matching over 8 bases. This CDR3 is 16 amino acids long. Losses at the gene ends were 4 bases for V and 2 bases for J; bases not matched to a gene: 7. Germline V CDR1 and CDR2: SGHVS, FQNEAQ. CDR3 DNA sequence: TGTGCCAGCAGCTACTTACCGGGACAGGGCAATCAGCCCCAGCATTTT. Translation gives CASSYLPGQGNQPQHF. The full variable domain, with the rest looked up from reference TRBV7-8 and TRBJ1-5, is GAGVSQSPRYKVAKRGQDVALRCDPISGHVSLFWYQQALGQGPEFLTYFQNEAQLDKSGLPSDRFFAERPEGSVSTLKIQRTQQEDSAVYLCASSYLPGQGNQPQHFGDGTRLSIL.

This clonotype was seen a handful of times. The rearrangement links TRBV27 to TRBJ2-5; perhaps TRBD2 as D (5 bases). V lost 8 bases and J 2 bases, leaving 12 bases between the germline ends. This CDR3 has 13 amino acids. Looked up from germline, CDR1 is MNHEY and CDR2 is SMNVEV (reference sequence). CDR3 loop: CASRKSGQETQYF. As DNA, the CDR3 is TGTGCCAGCCGAAAAAGCGGACAAGAGACCCAGTACTTC.

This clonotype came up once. The CDR3 DNA sequence: TGTGCCAGCAGAGCCCAAGGGTTGGATACGCAGTATTTT. Translated, it gives CASRAQGLDTQYF. The chain joins TRBV6-5 to TRBJ2-3; D is unresolved. This CDR3 spans 13 amino acids. Germline V gene sequence: CDR1 MNHEY, CDR2 SVGAGI. Trimming pared 6 bases from V and 6 bases from J, leaving 13 bases between.

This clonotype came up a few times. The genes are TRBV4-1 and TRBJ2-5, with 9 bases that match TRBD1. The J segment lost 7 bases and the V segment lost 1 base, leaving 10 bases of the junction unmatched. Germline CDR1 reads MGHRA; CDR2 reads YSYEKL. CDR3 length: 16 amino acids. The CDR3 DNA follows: TGCGCCAGCAGCCAAGGAGGGACAGGGTCCCACCGGACCCAGTACTTC. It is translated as CASSQGGTGSHRTQYF.

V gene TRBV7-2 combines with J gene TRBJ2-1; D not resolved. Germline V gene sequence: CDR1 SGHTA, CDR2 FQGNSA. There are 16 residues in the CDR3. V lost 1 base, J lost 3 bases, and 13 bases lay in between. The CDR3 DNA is TGTGCCAGCAGCTTAGGCTGGCAGGTGGGCTACAATGAGCAGTTCTTC. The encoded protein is CASSLGWQVGYNEQFF.

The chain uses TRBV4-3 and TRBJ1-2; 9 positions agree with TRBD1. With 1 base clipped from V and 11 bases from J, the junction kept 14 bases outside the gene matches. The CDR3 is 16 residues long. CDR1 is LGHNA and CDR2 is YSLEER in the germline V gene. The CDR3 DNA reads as TGCGCCAGCAGCCAAGGAAACCACCGGGACAGGGTTGGTTACACCTTC. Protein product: CASSQGNHRDRVGYTF.

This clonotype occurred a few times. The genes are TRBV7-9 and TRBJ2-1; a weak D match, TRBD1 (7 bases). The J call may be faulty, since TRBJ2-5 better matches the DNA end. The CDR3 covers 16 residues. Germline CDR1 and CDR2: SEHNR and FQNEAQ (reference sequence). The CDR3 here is CASSLAGRGDSRTQYF. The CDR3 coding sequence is TGTGCCAGCAGCTTAGCGGGCAGGGGGGACTCAAGGACCCAGTACTTC.

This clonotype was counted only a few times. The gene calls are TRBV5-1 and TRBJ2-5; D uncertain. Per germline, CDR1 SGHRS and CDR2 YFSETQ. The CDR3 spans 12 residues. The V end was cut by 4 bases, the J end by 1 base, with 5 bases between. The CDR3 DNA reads TGCGCCAGCAGCGCCGTCCAAGAGACCCAGTACTTC. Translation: CASSAVQETQYF. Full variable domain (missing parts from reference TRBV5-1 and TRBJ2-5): KAGVTQTPRYLIKTRGQQVTLSCSPISGHRSVSWYQQTPGQGLQFLFEYFSETQRNKGNFPGRFSGRQFSNSRSEMNVSTLELGDSALYLCASSAVQETQYFGPGTRLLVL.

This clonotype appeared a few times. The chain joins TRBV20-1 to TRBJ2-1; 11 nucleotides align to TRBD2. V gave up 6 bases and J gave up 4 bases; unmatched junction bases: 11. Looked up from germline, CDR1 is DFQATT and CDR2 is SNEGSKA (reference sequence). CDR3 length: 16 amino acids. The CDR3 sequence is CSALPLGLAAYNEQFF. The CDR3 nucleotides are TGCAGTGCCCTACCCCTGGGACTAGCGGCATACAATGAGCAGTTCTTC.

The CDR3 DNA follows: TGTGCCAGCAGCTCCCGCGGGAGGGCGGACAATGAGCAGTTCTTC. It is translated as CASSSRGRADNEQFF. The chain uses TRBV28 and TRBJ2-1; 9 nucleotides align to TRBD2. The CDR3 extends over 15 amino acids. V was pared by 6 bases and J by 5 bases, with 8 bases of the junction left unmatched. Germline V gene lookup returns CDR1 MDHEN and CDR2 SYDVKM.